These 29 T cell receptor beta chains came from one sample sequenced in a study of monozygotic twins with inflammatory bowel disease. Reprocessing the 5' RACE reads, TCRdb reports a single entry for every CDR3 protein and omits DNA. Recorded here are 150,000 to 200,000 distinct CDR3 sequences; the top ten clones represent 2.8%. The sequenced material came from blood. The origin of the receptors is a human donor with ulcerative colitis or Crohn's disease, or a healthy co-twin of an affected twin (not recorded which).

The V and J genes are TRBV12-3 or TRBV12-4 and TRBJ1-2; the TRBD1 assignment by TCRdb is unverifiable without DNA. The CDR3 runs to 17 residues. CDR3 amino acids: CASSPYAAAPRLYGYTF.

CDR3 protein: CASSIPRTIIQRQFF. This chain connects TRBV19 to TRBJ2-1. The CDR3 is 15 amino acids. CDR1 and CDR2 (germline): LNHDA, SQIVND (reference sequence).

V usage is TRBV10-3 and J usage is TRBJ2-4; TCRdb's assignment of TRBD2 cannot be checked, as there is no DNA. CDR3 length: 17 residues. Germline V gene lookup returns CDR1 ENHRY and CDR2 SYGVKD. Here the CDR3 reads CAISESLAVLAKNMQYF.

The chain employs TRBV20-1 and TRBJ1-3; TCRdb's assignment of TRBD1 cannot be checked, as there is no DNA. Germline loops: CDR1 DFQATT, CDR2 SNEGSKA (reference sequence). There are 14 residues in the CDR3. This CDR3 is CSARGHPSGNTIYF.

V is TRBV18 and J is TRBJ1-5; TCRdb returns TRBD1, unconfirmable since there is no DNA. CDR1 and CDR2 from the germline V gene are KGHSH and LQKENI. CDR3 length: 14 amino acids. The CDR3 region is CASKLGVVNQPQHF.

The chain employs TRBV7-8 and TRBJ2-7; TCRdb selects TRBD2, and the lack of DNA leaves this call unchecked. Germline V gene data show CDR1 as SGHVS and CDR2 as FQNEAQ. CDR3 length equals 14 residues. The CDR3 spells CASSLTSATYEQYF.

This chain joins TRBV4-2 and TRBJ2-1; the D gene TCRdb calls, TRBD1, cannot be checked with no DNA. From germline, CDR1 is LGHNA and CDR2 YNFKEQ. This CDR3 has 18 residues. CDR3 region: CASSQDLSGTGSRNEQFF.

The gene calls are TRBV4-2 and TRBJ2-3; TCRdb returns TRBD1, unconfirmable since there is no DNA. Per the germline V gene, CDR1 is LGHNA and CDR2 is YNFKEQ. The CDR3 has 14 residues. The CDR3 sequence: CASSQATGADTQYF.

CDR3 sequence: CASSQVGILAEQFF. The genes are TRBV4-1 and TRBJ2-1. The CDR3 extends over 14 amino acids. Germline CDR1 is MGHRA and CDR2 is YSYEKL.

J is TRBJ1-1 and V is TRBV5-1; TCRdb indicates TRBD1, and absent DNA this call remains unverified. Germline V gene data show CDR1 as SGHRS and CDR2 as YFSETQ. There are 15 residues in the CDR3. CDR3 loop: CASSSDGGGGTEAFF.

The CDR3 here is CASSSPGQGASYEQYF. This chain links TRBV5-1 with TRBJ2-7; TCRdb's assignment of TRBD1 cannot be checked, as there is no DNA. CDR1 and CDR2 from the germline V gene are SGHRS and YFSETQ. CDR3 length: 16 residues. The whole variable domain, filled in from reference TRBV5-1 and TRBJ2-7, reads KAGVTQTPRYLIKTRGQQVTLSCSPISGHRSVSWYQQTPGQGLQFLFEYFSETQRNKGNFPGRFSGRQFSNSRSEMNVSTLELGDSALYLCASSSPGQGASYEQYFGPGTRLTVT.

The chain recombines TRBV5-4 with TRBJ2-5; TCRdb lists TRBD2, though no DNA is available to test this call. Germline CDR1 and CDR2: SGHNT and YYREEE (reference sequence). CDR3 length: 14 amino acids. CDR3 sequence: CASSQSGTKETQYF.

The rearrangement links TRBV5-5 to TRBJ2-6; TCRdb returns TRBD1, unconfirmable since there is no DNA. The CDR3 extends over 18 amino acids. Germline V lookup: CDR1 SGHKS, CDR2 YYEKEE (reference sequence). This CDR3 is CASSSGQGLLSGANVLTF.

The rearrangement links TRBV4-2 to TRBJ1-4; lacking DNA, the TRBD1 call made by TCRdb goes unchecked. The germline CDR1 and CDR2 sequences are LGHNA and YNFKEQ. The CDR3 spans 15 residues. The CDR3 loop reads CASSQASQGEEKLFF.

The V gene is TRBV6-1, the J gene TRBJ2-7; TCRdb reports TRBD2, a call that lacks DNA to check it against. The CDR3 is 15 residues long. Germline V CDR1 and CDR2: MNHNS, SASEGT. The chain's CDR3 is CAEGVSELGSYEQYF.

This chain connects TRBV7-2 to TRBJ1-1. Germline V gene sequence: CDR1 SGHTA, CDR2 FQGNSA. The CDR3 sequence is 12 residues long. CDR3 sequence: CASSSPNTEAFF.

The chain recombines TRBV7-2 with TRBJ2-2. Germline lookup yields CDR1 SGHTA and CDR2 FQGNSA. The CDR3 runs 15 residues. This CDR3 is CASSLAPRNTGELFF.

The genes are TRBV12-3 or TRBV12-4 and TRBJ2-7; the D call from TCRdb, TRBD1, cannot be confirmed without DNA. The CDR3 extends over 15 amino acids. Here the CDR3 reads CASSPLQGVSYEQYF.

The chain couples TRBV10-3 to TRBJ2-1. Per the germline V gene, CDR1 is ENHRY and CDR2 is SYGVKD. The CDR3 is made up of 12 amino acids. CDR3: CAISEVGNEQFF.

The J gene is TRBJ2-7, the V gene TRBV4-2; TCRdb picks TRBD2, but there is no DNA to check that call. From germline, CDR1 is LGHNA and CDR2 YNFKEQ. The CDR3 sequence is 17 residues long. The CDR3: CASSQIGSGGLSYEQYF.

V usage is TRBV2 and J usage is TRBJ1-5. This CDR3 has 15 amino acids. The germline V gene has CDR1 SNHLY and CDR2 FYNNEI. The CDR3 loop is CASSVNPDRNQPQHF.

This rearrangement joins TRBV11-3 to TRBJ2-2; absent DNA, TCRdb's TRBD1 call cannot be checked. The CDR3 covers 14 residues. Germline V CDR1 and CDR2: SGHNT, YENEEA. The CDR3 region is CASSHRRNTGELFF.

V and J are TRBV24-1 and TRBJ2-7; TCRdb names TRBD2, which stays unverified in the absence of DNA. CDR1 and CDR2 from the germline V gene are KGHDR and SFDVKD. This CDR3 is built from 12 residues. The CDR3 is CATSRELGEQYF.

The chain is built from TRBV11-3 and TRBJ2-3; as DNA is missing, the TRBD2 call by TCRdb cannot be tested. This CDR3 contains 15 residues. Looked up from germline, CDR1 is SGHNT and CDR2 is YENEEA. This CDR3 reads CASSEGRTPTDTQYF.

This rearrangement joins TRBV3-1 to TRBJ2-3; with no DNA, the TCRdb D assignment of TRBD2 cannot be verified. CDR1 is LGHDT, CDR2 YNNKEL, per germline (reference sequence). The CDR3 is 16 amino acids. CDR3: CASSQEASGSIDTQYF.

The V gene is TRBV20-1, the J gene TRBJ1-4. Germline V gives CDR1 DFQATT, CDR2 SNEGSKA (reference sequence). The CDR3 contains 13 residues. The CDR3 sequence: CSARNRLDEKLFF.

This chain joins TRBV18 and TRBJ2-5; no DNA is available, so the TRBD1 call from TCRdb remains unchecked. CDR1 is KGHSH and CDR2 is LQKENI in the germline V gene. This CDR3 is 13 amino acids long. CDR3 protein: CASSSRTGETQYF.

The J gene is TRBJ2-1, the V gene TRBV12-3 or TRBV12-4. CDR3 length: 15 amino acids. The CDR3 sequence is CASLGSVRSYNEQFF.

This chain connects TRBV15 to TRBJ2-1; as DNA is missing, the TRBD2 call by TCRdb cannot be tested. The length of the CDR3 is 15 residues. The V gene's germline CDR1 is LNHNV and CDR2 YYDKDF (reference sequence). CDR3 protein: CATSRDPRGRDEQFF.